This TCR beta chain was obtained from a study of cytomegalovirus exposure and HLA in healthy donors. A multiplex PCR was run with 60 Vbeta primers and 13 Jbeta primers. TCRdb keeps only in-frame clones here, not all; method: immunoSEQ multiplex PCR. The sample lists over 150,000 clones; roughly 77% were seen once. Concerning this clone: Antigen unknown. The conserved phenylalanine or tryptophan is not found at the CDR3 terminus, so this likely reflects a read error. No DNA is shown, since the ends of the CDR3 on it are uncertain; the CDR3 is the one TCRdb lists.

Ends included, the CDR3 has 8 residues. Study outcomes and limitations: In a later analysis, an Asian-associated ancestry cluster reportedly showed fewer N-insertions than the roughly 700-donor mean.

This cohort consisted of healthy bone marrow donors. This clonotype was sampled from a woman aged 45-65 years in good health and CMV-seropositive. Sequenced material: PBMCs. This sequence joins TRBV3-2 and TRBJ2-7; TRBD1 is taken as the D call from the table, unchecked against the DNA. TRBV3-2 is marked as a pseudogene. The CDR3 loop is CASSHRGK.